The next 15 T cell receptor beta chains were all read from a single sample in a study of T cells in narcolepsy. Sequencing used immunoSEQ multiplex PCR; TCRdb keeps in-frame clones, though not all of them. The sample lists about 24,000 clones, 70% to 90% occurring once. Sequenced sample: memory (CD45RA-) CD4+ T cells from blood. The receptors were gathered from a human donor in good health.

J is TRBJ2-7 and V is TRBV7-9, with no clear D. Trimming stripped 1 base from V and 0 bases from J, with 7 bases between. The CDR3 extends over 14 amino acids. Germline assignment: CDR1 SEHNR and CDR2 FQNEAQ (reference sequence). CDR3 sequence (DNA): TGTGCCAGCAGCTTAGACTACAGCTCCTACGAGCAGTACTTC. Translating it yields CASSLDYSSYEQYF.

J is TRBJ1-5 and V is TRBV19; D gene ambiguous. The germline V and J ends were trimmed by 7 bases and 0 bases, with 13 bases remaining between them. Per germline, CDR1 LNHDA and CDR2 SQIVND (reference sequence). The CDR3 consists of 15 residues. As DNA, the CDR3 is TGTGCCAGTAAACCAACCCTTAATAGCAATCAGCCCCAGCATTTT. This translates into CASKPTLNSNQPQHF. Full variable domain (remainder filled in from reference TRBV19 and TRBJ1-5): DGGITQSPKYLFRKEGQNVTLSCEQNLNHDAMYWYRQDPGQGLRLIYYSQIVNDFQKGDIAEGYSVSREKKESFPLTVTSAQKNPTAFYLCASKPTLNSNQPQHFGDGTRLSIL.

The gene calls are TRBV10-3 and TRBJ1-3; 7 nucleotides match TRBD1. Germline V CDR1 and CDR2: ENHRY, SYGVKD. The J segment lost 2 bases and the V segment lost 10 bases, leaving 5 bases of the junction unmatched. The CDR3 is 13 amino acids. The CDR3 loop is CATLTGAGNTIYF. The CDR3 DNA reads TGTGCCACCCTAACAGGGGCTGGAAACACCATATATTTT.

The CDR3 protein is CASSQQGNTEAFF. CDR3 nucleotide sequence: TGTGCCAGCAGCCAACAGGGGAACACTGAAGCTTTCTTT. This chain links TRBV11-2 with TRBJ1-1; D is possibly TRBD1 (6 bases). Trimming pared 5 bases from V and 1 base from J, leaving 8 bases between. Per germline, CDR1 SGHAT and CDR2 FQNNGV. There are 13 residues in the CDR3.

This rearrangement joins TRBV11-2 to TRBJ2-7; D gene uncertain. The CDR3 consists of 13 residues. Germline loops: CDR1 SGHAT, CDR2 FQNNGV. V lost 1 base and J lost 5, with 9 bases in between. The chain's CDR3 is CASSLGTVDEQYF. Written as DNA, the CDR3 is TGTGCCAGCAGCTTAGGCACAGTCGACGAGCAGTACTTC.

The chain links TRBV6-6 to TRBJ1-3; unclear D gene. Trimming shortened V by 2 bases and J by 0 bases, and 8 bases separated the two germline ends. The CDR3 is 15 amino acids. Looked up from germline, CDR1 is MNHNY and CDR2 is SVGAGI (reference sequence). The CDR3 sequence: CASSYNGRSGNTIYF. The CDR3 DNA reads TGTGCCAGCAGTTACAACGGCCGCTCTGGAAACACCATATATTTT.

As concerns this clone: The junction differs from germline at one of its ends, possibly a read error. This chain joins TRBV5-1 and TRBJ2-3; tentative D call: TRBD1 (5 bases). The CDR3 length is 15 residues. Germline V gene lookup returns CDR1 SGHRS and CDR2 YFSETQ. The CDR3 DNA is TGCGCCAGCACCTTGACAGTGGGCGAGTCAGATACGCAGTATTTT. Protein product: CASTLTVGESDTQYF.

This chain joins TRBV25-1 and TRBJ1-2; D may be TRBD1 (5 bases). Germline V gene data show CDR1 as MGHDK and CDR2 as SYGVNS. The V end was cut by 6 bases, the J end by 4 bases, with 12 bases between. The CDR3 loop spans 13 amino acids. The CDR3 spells CASSLDGGYGYTF. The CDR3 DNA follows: TGTGCCAGCAGCCTCGATGGGGGCTATGGCTACACCTTC.

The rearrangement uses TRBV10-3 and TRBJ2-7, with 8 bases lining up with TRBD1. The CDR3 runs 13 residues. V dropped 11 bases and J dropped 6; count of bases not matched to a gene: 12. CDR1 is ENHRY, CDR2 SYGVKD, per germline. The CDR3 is CAGGGQAGIEQYF. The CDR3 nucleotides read TGTGCCGGTGGGGGACAGGCGGGGATCGAGCAGTACTTC.

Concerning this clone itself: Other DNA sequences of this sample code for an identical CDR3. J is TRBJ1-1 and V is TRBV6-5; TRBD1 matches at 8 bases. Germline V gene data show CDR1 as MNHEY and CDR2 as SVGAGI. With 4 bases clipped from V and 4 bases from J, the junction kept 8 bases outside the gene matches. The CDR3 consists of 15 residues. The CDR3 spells CASSSPTGVGTEAFF. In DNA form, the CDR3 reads TGTGCCAGCAGTTCTCCGACAGGGGTGGGCACTGAAGCTTTCTTT.

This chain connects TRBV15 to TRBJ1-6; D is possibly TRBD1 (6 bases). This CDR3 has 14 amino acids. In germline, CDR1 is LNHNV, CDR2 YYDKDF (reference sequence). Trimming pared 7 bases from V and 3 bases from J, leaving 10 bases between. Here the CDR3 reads CATKNRDYNSPLHF. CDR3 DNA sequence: TGTGCCACCAAGAACAGGGACTATAATTCACCCCTCCACTTT.

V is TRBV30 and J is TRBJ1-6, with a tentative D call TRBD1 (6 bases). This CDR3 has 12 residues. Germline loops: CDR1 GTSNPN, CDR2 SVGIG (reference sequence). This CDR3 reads CAVGGQDSPLHF. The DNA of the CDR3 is TGTGCTGTCGGGGGGCAGGATTCACCCCTCCACTTT.

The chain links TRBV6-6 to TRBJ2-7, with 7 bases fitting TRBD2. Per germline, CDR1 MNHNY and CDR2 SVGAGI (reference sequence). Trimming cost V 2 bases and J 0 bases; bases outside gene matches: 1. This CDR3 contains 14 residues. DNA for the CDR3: TGTGCCAGCAGTTACGGCGGGGGCTCCTACGAGCAGTACTTC. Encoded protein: CASSYGGGSYEQYF.

The CDR3, as DNA: TGTGCCAGCAGCTGGACAGGGAGGACTGAAGCTTTCTTT. It encodes CASSWTGRTEAFF. V gene TRBV7-2 combines with J gene TRBJ1-1; 8 nucleotides line up with TRBD1. The germline CDR1 and CDR2 sequences are SGHTA and FQGNSA. The ends lost 4 bases at V and 5 bases at J; junction bases unmatched: 3. This CDR3 region has 13 residues. Full variable domain (remainder filled in from reference TRBV7-2 and TRBJ1-1): GAGVSQSPSNKVTEKGKDVELRCDPISGHTALYWYRQSLGQGLEFLIYFQGNSAPDKSGLPSDRFSAERTGGSVSTLTIQRTQQEDSAVYLCASSWTGRTEAFFGQGTRLTVV.

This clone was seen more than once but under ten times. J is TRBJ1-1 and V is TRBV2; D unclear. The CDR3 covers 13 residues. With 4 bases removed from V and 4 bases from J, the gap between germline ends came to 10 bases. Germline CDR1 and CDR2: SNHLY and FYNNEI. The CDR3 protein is CASSVEVSTEAFF. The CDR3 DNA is TGTGCCAGCAGTGTAGAAGTATCCACTGAAGCTTTCTTT.